This T cell receptor (beta chain) was identified during a study of vaccination and CD4 T cells after COVID-19. About the study: The stimulating agents, overlapping spike peptides, came from SARS-CoV-2, HCoV-NL63, HCoV-OC43 and HCoV-229E.

Findings and limits, study-wide: A median approximately 86% of convalescent patients' SARS-CoV-2-reactive clones emerged only after vaccination.

Trimming took 6 bases from V and 6 from J, leaving 3 bases between them. The CDR3 runs to 10 residues. CDR1 is MNHNS, CDR2 SASEGT, per germline. Cultured CD4+ T cells had their DNA profiled by the Oncomine TCR Beta short-read assay. Using its own MiXCR run on the PCR reads, TCRdb lists one record per CDR3 protein. Among over 7,000 distinct CDR3 sequences listed, 35% were seen once. Specified treatment: approximately 10-day PBMC culture with coronavirus spike peptide pools or control peptides (ViraFEST assay). CD4+ T-cell collection from the unexposed donor predated the COVID-19 pandemic (2011-2018). ViraFEST stimulated the growth of antigen-specific T cells using peptide pools and subsequently profiled their TCRs by sequencing. In its sample, this clonotype was seen a few times. Its antigen is undetermined.

Material for sequencing was CD4+ T cells from blood, cultured in vitro. This chain connects TRBV6-1 to TRBJ2-1; D unresolved. The sequence came from a human donor in good health. In nucleotides, the CDR3 is TGTGCCAGCAGGGGCAATGAGCAGTTCTTC. It specifies CASRGNEQFF.